The 4 T cell receptor beta chains below come from one sample, sequenced in a study of immune heterogeneity within non-small cell lung tumors (dated by TCRdb to the late 2010s). The TCR template was genomic DNA extracted from bulk tumor tissue, and around 540 ng of gDNA was amplified for each sample. Multiple biopsies per primary tumor were taken during surgery, spaced as far apart as possible within the tumor mass. Patients in the study cohort, which was described as untreated, were newly diagnosed NSCLC cases going through curative surgery. Sequencing took place on a HiSeq X Ten. The TCR beta CDR3 region was amplified with a multiplex PCR system whose first round ran for about 9 cycles using 32 V-gene forward primers and 13 J-gene reverse primers. The public reads were run again by TCRdb, first through fastp at Q25 and then through MiXCR, and only productive beta chains were kept. Every entry covers one CDR3 protein and lists the most common genes and DNA from its rows. This sample is represented by 10,000 to 12,000 distinct CDR3 sequences; under 30% of them were singletons. Roughly 8.1% of the sample comes from the top ten.

The material sequenced was lung tumor tissue. Source of these receptors: a woman between 55 and 75 years old with non-small cell lung cancer.

This clonotype qualifies as medium-sized. The CDR3 loop reads CSARDFAYEQYF. CDR3 DNA: TGCAGTGCTAGGGACTTCGCCTACGAGCAGTACTTC. V gene TRBV20-1 combines with J gene TRBJ2-7; tentative D call: TRBD2 (5 bases). The CDR3 is 12 residues long. The ends were cut back, 3 bases at V and 2 bases at J, with 8 bases in the middle. Germline CDR1 DFQATT, CDR2 SNEGSKA (reference sequence).

This clonotype is classed as medium-sized. The V and J genes are TRBV20-1 and TRBJ1-1; TRBD1 might be the D (5 bases). Germline CDR1 is DFQATT and CDR2 is SNEGSKA (reference sequence). The CDR3 runs to 14 residues. Trimming took off 5 bases at V and 0 bases at J, with 13 bases between the two ends. In DNA, the CDR3 is TGCAGTGCTCCCCTGGGGGGACTGAACACTGAAGCTTTCTTT. Its protein product is CSAPLGGLNTEAFF.

This clonotype turned up a few times. A read error may be the cause here, since a much bigger clone is one base away. The genes are TRBV2 and TRBJ2-7; D not certain. Germline CDR1 SNHLY, CDR2 FYNNEI. V lost 4 bases and J lost 6, with 16 bases in between. The CDR3 has 14 residues. Written as DNA, the CDR3 is TGTGCCAGCAGTGGGATGGCATGGGATTCCGAGCAGTACTTC. Its translation is CASSGMAWDSEQYF.

Regarding this clonotype: This may stem from a read error, because a much larger clone lies one nucleotide away. The chain combines TRBV3-1 with TRBJ2-1; TRBD2 matches 11 bases. Germline loops: CDR1 LGHDT, CDR2 YNNKEL (reference sequence). V gave up 3 bases and J gave up 7 bases; unmatched junction bases: 5. The CDR3 runs to 15 residues. CDR3 sequence reads: CASSHSSGRCNEQFF. The CDR3 DNA sequence: TGTGCCAGCAGCCACTCTAGCGGGAGGTGTAATGAGCAGTTCTTC.